A selection of T cell receptor beta chains follows, all from one sample in a study of T cells in Graves' hyperthyroidism and ophthalmopathy. TCRdb redid the calling of the multiplex PCR reads with MiXCR, one entry per CDR3 protein. The top ten clones hold 15% to 20% of a sample with hundreds of thousands of distinct CDR3 sequences, around 15% of them seen once. The specimen was blood. These receptor sequences come from a woman under 30 with Graves' hyperthyroidism. The CDR3 runs from the conserved cysteine through the conserved F or W. D genes are given only for firm matches. Some rows mark clone size as missing; the rest say once, few, many or name a class of expanded clone.

clone_size | d_call | j_call | v_call | cdr3_nt | cdr3_aa
many | - | TRBJ2-1 | TRBV12-3/TRBV12-4 | TGTGCCAGCAGCCTGGGAGAGCAACAAGGGAACAATGAGCAGTTCTTC | CASSLGEQQGNNEQFF
many | - | TRBJ2-2 | TRBV6-5 | TGTGCCAGCAGTTACCATGGGGGAACCGGGGAGCTGTTTTTT | CASSYHGGTGELFF
- | - | TRBJ2-1 | TRBV5-1 | TGCGCCAGCAGCCTCGAGGGGACCCGTTACGAGCAGTTCTTC | CASSLEGTRYEQFF
- | - | TRBJ2-2 | TRBV7-3 | TGTGCCAGCAGCTTAGTGAATTCCGGGGAGCTGTTTTTT | CASSLVNSGELFF
many | - | TRBJ2-7 | TRBV20-1 | TGCAGTGCTAGTCTGGGAGTGGGCTACGAGCAGTACTTC | CSASLGVGYEQYF
once | TRBD2 | TRBJ2-3 | TRBV20-1 | TGCAGTGCCCTGGGACTAGCGGGAGGGCCGACAGATACGCAGTATTTT | CSALGLAGGPTDTQYF
- | - | TRBJ2-5 | TRBV6-2/TRBV6-3 | TGTGCCAGCAGTGGAGCATGGGGGGCGGAGACCCAGTACTTC | CASSGAWGAETQYF
many | TRBD1 | TRBJ1-1 | TRBV4-1 | TGCGCCAGCAGCCTTCAGACAGGGTGGAACACTGAAGCTTTCTTT | CASSLQTGWNTEAFF
few | - | TRBJ2-4 | TRBV4-3 | TGCGCCAGCAGCCAAGATCCAGTTGGCATTCAGTACTTC | CASSQDPVGIQYF
- | - | TRBJ2-7 | TRBV12-3/TRBV12-4 | TGTGCCAGCAGTCCTCGTGGAAGAGGGTTGGTCCTACGTTCCTACGAGCAGTACTTC | CASSPRGRGLVLRSYEQYF
many | - | TRBJ2-3 | TRBV28 | TGTGCCAGCAGTTTTCGGGAACGCACAGATACGCAGTATTTT | CASSFRERTDTQYF
- | TRBD1 | TRBJ1-1 | TRBV7-9 | TGTGCCAGCAGCTTGGAAGAGGGGGCGACTGAAGCTTTCTTT | CASSLEEGATEAFF
many | - | TRBJ2-7 | TRBV20-1 | TGCAGTGCTAGCTCCGGACCCGATACGAGCATGTACTTC | CSASSGPDTSMYF
many | - | TRBJ2-6 | TRBV7-2 | TGTGCCAGCAGCCCACACGGACAGTTAGTCTCTGGGGCCAACGTCCTGACTTTC | CASSPHGQLVSGANVLTF
many | - | TRBJ1-5 | TRBV6-5 | TGTGCCAGCAGTTACGAGGGGGGCAATCAGCCCCAGCATTTT | CASSYEGGNQPQHF
many | - | TRBJ1-1 | TRBV12-3/TRBV12-4 | TGTGCCAGCAGTGGACGGTGGAACACTGAAGCTTTCTTT | CASSGRWNTEAFF
- | TRBD2 | TRBJ2-1 | TRBV4-1 | TGCGCCAGCAGCCAAATCATGTCGGGAGGGCCTGGGGTGAATGAGCAGTTCTTC | CASSQIMSGGPGVNEQFF
few | - | TRBJ2-3 | TRBV10-2 | TGCGCCAGCAGTGAGCTATTAGGGGATACGCAGTATTTT | CASSELLGDTQYF
many | - | TRBJ2-1 | TRBV28 | TGTGCCAGCAGTGCCCGACTAGTCTCTTCTGAGCAGTTCTTC | CASSARLVSSEQFF
many | - | TRBJ2-5 | TRBV11-2 | TGTGCCAGCAGCTTAGATCTTCGTGGGGTTTACCAAGAGACCCAGTACTTC | CASSLDLRGVYQETQYF
many | TRBD2 | TRBJ2-1 | TRBV27 | TGTGCCAGCAGTTTGCTAGCGGGAGCTGGTGGTTCCTACAATGAGCAGTTCTTC | CASSLLAGAGGSYNEQFF
many | - | TRBJ1-4 | TRBV28 | TGTGCCAGCAGTTTAAGGCAGTTGAACGAAAAACTGTTTTTT | CASSLRQLNEKLFF
many | - | TRBJ2-5 | TRBV6-1 | TGTGCCAGCAGTTACGGTTGGACAGCCCAAGAGACCCAGTACTTC | CASSYGWTAQETQYF
many | TRBD2 | TRBJ2-2 | TRBV6-1 | TGTGCCAGCAGGTCCCAAAGGGGAGGGGACACCGGGGAGCTGTTTTTT | CASRSQRGGDTGELFF
many | - | TRBJ2-5 | TRBV14 | TGTGCCAGCAGCCAAGGGCAGGGGTACGAGACCCAGTACTTC | CASSQGQGYETQYF
- | - | TRBJ1-3 | TRBV30 | TGTGCCTGGAGTGTATCCGGTGGGAACACCATATATTTT | CAWSVSGGNTIYF
- | TRBD2 | TRBJ2-5 | TRBV13 | TGTGCCAGCAGCCGGACTAGCGGGAGTAAAGAGACCCAGTACTTC | CASSRTSGSKETQYF
many | TRBD2 | TRBJ2-3 | TRBV20-1 | TGCAGTGTCAGCGGGAGAAAGGCAGATACGCAGTATTTT | CSVSGRKADTQYF
- | - | TRBJ2-6 | TRBV5-1 | TGCGCCAGCAGCTTGGATCGGACCACCTGGGCCAACGTCCTGACTTTC | CASSLDRTTWANVLTF
many | - | TRBJ2-1 | TRBV5-6 | TGTGCCAGCACTTATCGCAGGTACAATGAGCAGTTCTTC | CASTYRRYNEQFF
- | TRBD2 | TRBJ2-1 | TRBV28 | TGTGCCAGCAGCCCCGGCTGGGCGGGAGTTTCGGATGAGCAGTTCTTC | CASSPGWAGVSDEQFF
many | - | TRBJ1-2 | TRBV5-5 | TGTGCCAGCAGCCTCGATAATCCTAACTATGGCTACACCTTC | CASSLDNPNYGYTF
- | - | TRBJ2-2 | TRBV3-1 | TGTGCCAGCAGCCAATCAGGGTTTAACACCGGGGAGCTGTTTTTT | CASSQSGFNTGELFF
many | - | TRBJ2-4 | TRBV7-2 | TGTGCCAGCAGCCGCGACAGGGCCAAAAACATTCAGTACTTC | CASSRDRAKNIQYF
- | - | TRBJ1-1 | TRBV20-1 | TGCAGCGCTAGTAGGGGGGCGACTTACGGCACTGAAGCTTTCTTT | CSASRGATYGTEAFF
- | - | TRBJ1-1 | TRBV13 | TGTGCCAGCAGCTTCACTTCTGGCACTGAAGCTTTCTTT | CASSFTSGTEAFF
few | - | TRBJ2-3 | TRBV9 | TGTGCCAGCAGCTCAATGGGACTTCCCGGCGATACGCAGTATTTT | CASSSMGLPGDTQYF
many | - | TRBJ1-3 | TRBV20-1 | TGCAGTGCTAGAGGGCTGATGAGCTCTGGAAACACCATATATTTT | CSARGLMSSGNTIYF
many | - | TRBJ2-7 | TRBV7-9 | TGTGCCAGCTCCCTAAGAGGGGCCGAGCAGTACTTC | CASSLRGAEQYF
- | - | TRBJ1-2 | TRBV6-1 | TGTGCCAGCAGCCCGGCCCCAGGGATCTATGGCTACACCTTC | CASSPAPGIYGYTF
few | TRBD1 | TRBJ2-7 | TRBV5-6 | TGTGCCAGCAGCCTCGCCACCCGACAGGGGTTCTCCTACGAGCAGTACTTC | CASSLATRQGFSYEQYF
- | TRBD2 | TRBJ2-1 | TRBV7-2 | TGTGCCAGCAGCTTAGATGGTGTACTAGCGGGATCCAATGAGCAGTTCTTC | CASSLDGVLAGSNEQFF